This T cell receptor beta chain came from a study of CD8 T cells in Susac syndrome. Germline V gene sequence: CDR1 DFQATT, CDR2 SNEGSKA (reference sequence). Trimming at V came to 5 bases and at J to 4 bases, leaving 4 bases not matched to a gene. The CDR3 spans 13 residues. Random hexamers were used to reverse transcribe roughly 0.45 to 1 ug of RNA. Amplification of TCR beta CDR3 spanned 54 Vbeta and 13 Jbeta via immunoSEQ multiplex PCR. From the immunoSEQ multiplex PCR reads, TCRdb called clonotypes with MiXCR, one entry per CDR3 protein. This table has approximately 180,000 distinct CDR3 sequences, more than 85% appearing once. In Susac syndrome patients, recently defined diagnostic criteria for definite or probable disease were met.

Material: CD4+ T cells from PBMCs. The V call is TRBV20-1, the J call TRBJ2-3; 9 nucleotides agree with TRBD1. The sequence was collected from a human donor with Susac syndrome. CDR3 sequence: CSASRQGADTQYF. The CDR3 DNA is TGCAGTGCTTCCCGACAGGGGGCAGATACGCAGTATTTT.